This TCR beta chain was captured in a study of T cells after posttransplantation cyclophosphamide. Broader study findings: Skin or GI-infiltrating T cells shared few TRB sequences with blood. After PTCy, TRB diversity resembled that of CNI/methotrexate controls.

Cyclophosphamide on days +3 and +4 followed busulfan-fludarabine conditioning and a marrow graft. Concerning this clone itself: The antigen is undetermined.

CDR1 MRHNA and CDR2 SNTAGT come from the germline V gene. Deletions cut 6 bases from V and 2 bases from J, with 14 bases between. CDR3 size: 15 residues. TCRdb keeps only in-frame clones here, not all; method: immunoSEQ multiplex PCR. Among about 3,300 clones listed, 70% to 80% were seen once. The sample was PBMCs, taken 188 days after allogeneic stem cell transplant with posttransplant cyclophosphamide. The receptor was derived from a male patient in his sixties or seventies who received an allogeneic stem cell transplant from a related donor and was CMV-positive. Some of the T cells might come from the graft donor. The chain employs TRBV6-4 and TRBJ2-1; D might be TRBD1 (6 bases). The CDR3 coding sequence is TGTGCCAGCAGCCGCGACAGGTCCGCCTACAATGAGCAGTTCTTC. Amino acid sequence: CASSRDRSAYNEQFF.